Each of the 27 T cell receptor beta chains below was sequenced from the same sample in a study of neurological immune-mediated disorders. TCRdb passed the 5' RACE reads through MiXCR, listing each CDR3 protein once. The sample records around 62,000 distinct CDR3 sequences, 4.1% being singletons. The sample consisted of PBMCs. The receptors come from a man aged 50 or older with multiple sclerosis.

This clonotype was seen only a few times. The rearrangement uses TRBV7-9 and TRBJ1-1, with 7 nucleotides matching TRBD1. The length of the CDR3 is 12 residues. V shed 7 bases and J 6 bases; nucleotides not matched to a gene: 5. CDR1 SEHNR and CDR2 FQNEAQ come from the germline V gene (reference sequence). CDR3 nucleotide sequence: TGTGCCAGCAAATTGCAGGGGGCTGAAGCTTTCTTT. Protein: CASKLQGAEAFF.

The table lists this clonotype with many counts. For the CDR3, the DNA is TGCGCCAGCAGCCCAGGACCAGACTACGAGCAGTACTTC. Protein: CASSPGPDYEQYF. The chain is built from TRBV5-1 and TRBJ2-7; the D is unclear. The CDR3 is made up of 13 amino acids. Trimming stripped 4 bases from V and 3 bases from J, with 11 bases between. CDR1 is SGHRS, CDR2 YFSETQ, per germline.

The table lists this clonotype with many counts. The CDR3 is CASRSPGQGTGELFF. In nucleotides, the CDR3 is TGCGCCAGCAGATCCCCGGGACAGGGAACCGGGGAGCTGTTTTTT. V usage is TRBV4-1 and J usage is TRBJ2-2; the match to TRBD1 covers 9 bases. The germline V gene encodes CDR1 MGHRA and CDR2 YSYEKL. This CDR3 has 15 residues. V lost 6 bases, J lost 5 bases, and 7 bases stayed unmatched.

Ten or more counts support this clonotype. The chain links TRBV7-2 to TRBJ1-1; D gene ambiguous. This CDR3 is built from 15 residues. V was trimmed by 3 bases and J by 10 bases, leaving 21 bases between them. Germline-derived CDR1 and CDR2 are SGHTA and FQGNSA. CDR3 sequence reads: CASSFVLQRPSSAFF. For the CDR3, the DNA is TGTGCCAGCAGCTTCGTCCTACAGCGTCCCAGTTCAGCTTTCTTT.

This clonotype was counted at least ten times. The chain links TRBV12-3 or TRBV12-4 to TRBJ1-1; unclear D gene. The CDR3 spans 12 residues. The V gene lost 4 bases and the J gene lost 1 base, with 4 bases spanning the gap. The CDR3 DNA reads TGTGCCAGCAGTTCTAGGAACACTGAAGCTTTCTTT. Translated, it gives CASSSRNTEAFF.

This clonotype was counted many times. The chain carries TRBV5-1 and TRBJ1-1; tentatively, D is TRBD1 (5 bases). The germline gives CDR1 SGHRS, CDR2 YFSETQ. V was shortened by 0 bases and J by 8 bases, with 14 bases between the two germline ends. CDR3 size: 14 residues. The CDR3 loop is CASSLVVGVGEAFF. CDR3 coding DNA: TGCGCCAGCAGCTTGGTAGTAGGGGTTGGAGAAGCTTTCTTT. Filled out from reference TRBV5-1 and TRBJ1-1, the complete variable domain reads KAGVTQTPRYLIKTRGQQVTLSCSPISGHRSVSWYQQTPGQGLQFLFEYFSETQRNKGNFPGRFSGRQFSNSRSEMNVSTLELGDSALYLCASSLVVGVGEAFFGQGTRLTVV.

This clonotype was detected only a few times. The chain joins TRBV4-1 to TRBJ2-3; D gene unclear. Germline V gene sequence: CDR1 MGHRA, CDR2 YSYEKL. Trimming cost V 8 bases and J 6 bases, with 12 bases left between them. The CDR3 sequence is 12 residues long. The CDR3 protein is CASGFLGDTQYF. CDR3 DNA sequence: TGCGCCAGCGGGTTCTTAGGGGATACGCAGTATTTT.

This clonotype was seen repeatedly, ten times or more. The gene calls are TRBV9 and TRBJ1-2, with 9 bases matching TRBD1. J lost 8 bases, V lost 3 bases, and 17 bases had no gene match. This CDR3 spans 17 amino acids. From germline, CDR1 is SGDLS and CDR2 YYNGEE. The CDR3, as DNA: TGTGCCAGCAGCGCTTCATTCCCCGGGACAGGGCTGGGAGGCTACACCTTC. The encoded protein is CASSASFPGTGLGGYTF.

This clonotype was found many times. The chain has TRBV29-1 and TRBJ2-2, with a possible D match to TRBD1 (6 bases). The germline CDR1 and CDR2 sequences are SQVTM and ANQGSEA. The CDR3 has 14 amino acids. V was shortened by 5 bases and J by 4 bases, with 14 bases between the two germline ends. The CDR3 loop is CSVSTGASTGELFF. The CDR3 DNA reads TGCAGCGTTTCGACAGGTGCGAGCACCGGGGAGCTGTTTTTT.

This clonotype was found a few times. A much larger clone differs from this one at a single base, so this may be a read error. A read error is likely, as this CDR3 ends without the conserved phenylalanine or tryptophan. The V gene is TRBV2, the J gene TRBJ1-2; D not certain. CDR3 size: 14 residues. Germline CDR1 reads SNHLY; CDR2 reads FYNNEI. The V end was cut by 6 bases, the J end by 4 bases, with 15 bases between. The CDR3 region has the DNA TGTGCCAGCAGGTATCAACAGAGAGTCTATGGCTACACCTAC. It translates to CASRYQQRVYGYTY.

This clonotype was picked up many times. Germline and junction disagree at one end, which may indicate a read error. The chain employs TRBV20-1 and TRBJ1-5; D is uncertain. Germline loops: CDR1 DFQATT, CDR2 SNEGSKA (reference sequence). The CDR3 has 14 amino acids. DNA of the CDR3: TGCAGTGCTAGAGGCCAGCTCGACAATCAGCCCCAGAATTTT. Protein sequence: CSARGQLDNQPQNF.

This clonotype was seen ten or more times. The chain couples TRBV5-1 to TRBJ2-4; TRBD2 agrees at 13 bases. J was trimmed by 0 bases and V by 0 bases; bases with no gene match: 9. CDR1 and CDR2 (germline): SGHRS, YFSETQ. The CDR3 totals 20 residues. As DNA, the CDR3 is TGCGCCAGCAGCTTGGATCCAACTAGCGGGGGGGATGTAGCCAAAAACATTCAGTACTTC. Protein: CASSLDPTSGGDVAKNIQYF.

There are a few counts of this clonotype. The V gene is TRBV5-1, the J gene TRBJ2-1; 8 bases match TRBD1. The junction had 8 bases not matched to a gene; V was cut back by 6 bases and J by 0 bases. Germline CDR1 SGHRS, CDR2 YFSETQ. The CDR3 is made up of 16 amino acids. CDR3: CASMSQGVNSYNEQFF. In DNA, the CDR3 is TGCGCCAGCATGTCACAGGGGGTGAACTCCTACAATGAGCAGTTCTTC. The complete variable domain, with remaining parts taken from reference TRBV5-1 and TRBJ2-1, reads KAGVTQTPRYLIKTRGQQVTLSCSPISGHRSVSWYQQTPGQGLQFLFEYFSETQRNKGNFPGRFSGRQFSNSRSEMNVSTLELGDSALYLCASMSQGVNSYNEQFFGPGTRLTVL.

This clonotype was picked up many times. The chain carries TRBV5-1 and TRBJ2-3; 7 nucleotides agree with TRBD2. Germline loops: CDR1 SGHRS, CDR2 YFSETQ. The length of the CDR3 is 16 residues. Germline trimming cut 1 base from V and 2 bases from J; bases unmatched to any gene: 7. This CDR3 reads CASSLYPAGNTDTQYF. CDR3 DNA: TGCGCCAGCAGCTTGTATCCAGCGGGAAACACAGATACGCAGTATTTT.

This clonotype occurred many times. The chain uses TRBV10-3 and TRBJ2-2, with no clear D. There are 14 residues in the CDR3. Trimming left V 0 bases short and J 2 bases short, with 4 bases between. Germline loops: CDR1 ENHRY, CDR2 SYGVKD. Written as DNA, the CDR3 is TGTGCCATCAGTGAGTCGGGCAACACCGGGGAGCTGTTTTTT. Translating gives CAISESGNTGELFF.

This clonotype occurred many times. The V call is TRBV12-3 or TRBV12-4, the J call TRBJ2-3; D gene ambiguous. CDR3 length: 11 residues. V lost 5 bases and J lost 7, with 7 bases in between. In DNA form, the CDR3 reads TGTGCCAGCAGTCTATTTCATACGCAGTATTTT. It is translated as CASSLFHTQYF.

This clonotype was counted at least ten times. This chain links TRBV7-8 with TRBJ1-5, with D perhaps TRBD1 (5 bases). Trimming took 5 bases from V and 3 from J, leaving 20 bases between them. CDR3 length: 17 residues. Germline values: CDR1 SGHVS, CDR2 FQNEAQ. The chain's CDR3 is CASSTSRVPMINQPQHF. The CDR3 nucleotides read TGTGCCAGCAGCACCTCCAGGGTCCCCATGATCAATCAGCCCCAGCATTTT.

This clonotype came up many times. The chain couples TRBV6-1 to TRBJ1-1; D not certain. The germline V gene encodes CDR1 MNHNS and CDR2 SASEGT. The CDR3 runs to 14 residues. V gave up 7 bases and J gave up 4 bases, with 16 bases separating them. CDR3 sequence (DNA): TGTGCCAGCACTAAGGAAAGCGGGGTCACTGAAGCTTTCTTT. As protein: CASTKESGVTEAFF.

This clonotype was seen many times. The chain links TRBV3-1 to TRBJ2-1; D perhaps matches TRBD2 (5 bases). CDR3 length equals 15 residues. V was trimmed by 1 base and J by 5 bases, leaving 12 bases between them. CDR1 is LGHDT and CDR2 is YNNKEL in the germline V gene (reference sequence). CDR3 in amino acids: CASSQGWRADNEQFF. The CDR3 DNA reads TGTGCCAGCAGCCAAGGATGGCGGGCCGACAATGAGCAGTTCTTC.

This clonotype turned up a few times. The chain joins TRBV12-3 or TRBV12-4 to TRBJ1-5; D not certain. There are 13 residues in the CDR3. The V end lost 5 bases, the J end lost 6 bases, and 11 bases lay between the germline ends. Written as DNA, the CDR3 is TGTGCCAGCAGTCTGGTAGTGGGTCAGCCCCAGCATTTT. Protein: CASSLVVGQPQHF.

This clonotype was observed many times. V usage is TRBV7-9 and J usage is TRBJ2-6, with 10 nucleotides matching TRBD2. Looked up from germline, CDR1 is SEHNR and CDR2 is FQNEAQ (reference sequence). This CDR3 comprises 17 residues. Trimming at V came to 5 bases and at J to 4 bases, leaving 8 bases not matched to a gene. CDR3 sequence reads: CASSQSGGAYGANVLTF. For the CDR3, the DNA is TGTGCCAGCAGCCAAAGCGGGGGGGCGTACGGGGCCAACGTCCTGACTTTC.

This clonotype was found many times. The chain combines TRBV7-8 with TRBJ1-1; a possible D gene is TRBD1 (5 bases). V was cut by 6 bases and J by 4 bases, with 15 bases left in between. The V gene's germline CDR1 is SGHVS and CDR2 FQNEAQ. CDR3 length: 14 amino acids. Written as DNA, the CDR3 is TGTGCCAGCAGGAGACAGACAGTAGGCACTGAAGCTTTCTTT. Residues: CASRRQTVGTEAFF. Variable domain in full (rest from reference TRBV7-8 and TRBJ1-1): GAGVSQSPRYKVAKRGQDVALRCDPISGHVSLFWYQQALGQGPEFLTYFQNEAQLDKSGLPSDRFFAERPEGSVSTLKIQRTQQEDSAVYLCASRRQTVGTEAFFGQGTRLTVV.

With regard to this clonotype: This clone may be a read error of a much larger clone one base away. J is TRBJ1-3 and V is TRBV3-1, with D uncertain. V lost 0 bases, J lost 8 bases, and 14 bases lay in between. Germline V gives CDR1 LGHDT, CDR2 YNNKEL (reference sequence). The CDR3 runs to 15 residues. The CDR3 DNA is TGTGCCAGCAGCCAAGATCTTTTGAAGGCGGACACCATATATTTT. This translates into CASSQDLLKADTIYF.

This clonotype was counted at least ten times. This chain connects TRBV5-1 to TRBJ2-5, with 10 bases aligning to TRBD1. The CDR3 totals 16 residues. Germline V lookup: CDR1 SGHRS, CDR2 YFSETQ. J was trimmed by 5 bases and V by 3 bases; bases with no gene match: 10. The CDR3 loop is CASSSTGGTGVETQYF. DNA for the CDR3: TGCGCCAGCAGCTCAACCGGGGGGACAGGGGTCGAGACCCAGTACTTC.

This clonotype was seen at least ten times. The chain employs TRBV2 and TRBJ2-3; TRBD2 is a possible D gene (7 bases). Germline-derived CDR1 and CDR2 are SNHLY and FYNNEI. This CDR3 has 20 residues. V was trimmed by 4 bases and J by 2 bases, leaving 28 bases between them. The CDR3 DNA sequence: TGTGCCAGCAGTGGCCCACTGGGCGGGGGACACCTAGACACCACAGATACGCAGTATTTT. It codes for CASSGPLGGGHLDTTDTQYF.

Many counts were recorded for this clonotype. The chain employs TRBV28 and TRBJ2-7; D is tentatively TRBD1 or TRBD2 (7 bases each). Germline V gene data show CDR1 as MDHEN and CDR2 as SYDVKM. The CDR3 runs 14 residues. Deletions cut 6 bases from V and 2 bases from J, with 14 bases between. The CDR3 bases are TGTGCCAGCAGCAGGGGGGGCCTAACCTACGAGCAGTACGTC. This translates into CASSRGGLTYEQYV.

This clonotype was picked up many times. This chain joins TRBV12-3 or TRBV12-4 and TRBJ1-5; tentatively, D is TRBD1 (5 bases). This CDR3 is built from 13 residues. With 5 bases removed from V and 7 bases from J, the gap between germline ends came to 12 bases. The DNA of the CDR3 is TGTGCCAGCAGTCCAGCCGGGGCACAGCCCCAGCATTTT. Its translation is CASSPAGAQPQHF.